This is a list of T cell receptor beta chains from one sample in a study of cytomegalovirus exposure and HLA in healthy donors. Assay: immunoSEQ multiplex PCR; the TCRdb copy retains only in-frame clones and omits some. This sample has some 120,000 clones, with 75% to 85% found just once. The source material was PBMCs. The source is a male donor in good health and CMV-seropositive. Both conserved end residues are trimmed from each CDR3. Expanded clones are given a class, and other clones once, few, many or no size at all.

j_gene: TRBJ2-7; len: 10; v_gene: TRBV6-1; abundance: NA; CDR3aa: ASSGDSYEQY
j_gene: TRBJ2-7; len: 12; v_gene: TRBV5-1; abundance: NA; CDR3aa: ASSLGQGASEQY
j_gene: TRBJ2-7; len: 11; v_gene: TRBV2; abundance: NA; CDR3aa: ASSAFGAYEQY
j_gene: TRBJ2-1; len: 13; v_gene: TRBV15; abundance: NA; CDR3aa: ATSRDPGSYNEQF
j_gene: TRBJ2-7; len: 13; v_gene: TRBV27; abundance: NA; CDR3aa: ASTLGAGGVYEQY
j_gene: TRBJ1-3; len: 12; v_gene: TRBV7-3; abundance: NA; CDR3aa: ASSLSFSGNTIY
j_gene: TRBJ2-1; len: 15; v_gene: TRBV21-1; abundance: NA; CDR3aa: ASSLRGEQGANNEQF
j_gene: TRBJ2-2; len: 11; v_gene: TRBV29-1; abundance: NA; CDR3aa: SVGQWSAGELF
j_gene: TRBJ1-1; len: 10; v_gene: TRBV29-1; abundance: NA; CDR3aa: SVTTPPGEAF
j_gene: TRBJ2-5; len: 13; v_gene: TRBV5-1; abundance: NA; CDR3aa: ASSLASRSGETQY
j_gene: TRBJ2-7; len: 13; v_gene: TRBV7-8; abundance: NA; CDR3aa: ASSLRTSGEHEQY
j_gene: TRBJ1-5; len: 14; v_gene: TRBV6-6; abundance: NA; CDR3aa: ASSYLAPKGNQPQH
j_gene: NA; len: 11; v_gene: TRBV19; abundance: NA; CDR3aa: ASSIGRDYEQY
j_gene: TRBJ2-1; len: 13; v_gene: TRBV28; abundance: NA; CDR3aa: ASSFQDGLGEEQF
j_gene: TRBJ2-7; len: 14; v_gene: TRBV18; abundance: NA; CDR3aa: ASSPRQAGGDYEQY
j_gene: TRBJ2-1; len: 10; v_gene: TRBV28; abundance: NA; CDR3aa: ASMDSLNEQF
j_gene: TRBJ1-2; len: 8; v_gene: TRBV20-1; abundance: NA; CDR3aa: SARREGYT
j_gene: TRBJ2-1; len: 13; v_gene: TRBV4-2; abundance: NA; CDR3aa: ASSQDRPPGNEQF
j_gene: TRBJ1-5; len: 14; v_gene: TRBV19; abundance: few; CDR3aa: ASSGGQAYSNQPQH
j_gene: TRBJ2-3; len: 12; v_gene: TRBV11-3; abundance: NA; CDR3aa: ASSLGHEADTQY
j_gene: TRBJ2-1; len: 12; v_gene: TRBV19; abundance: NA; CDR3aa: ASSIWRNYNEQF
j_gene: TRBJ2-5; len: 16; v_gene: TRBV5-4; abundance: NA; CDR3aa: AFRKGPKTSRDQETQY
j_gene: TRBJ1-4; len: 16; v_gene: TRBV4-1; abundance: few; CDR3aa: ASSQDVEGIKTNEKLF
j_gene: TRBJ2-3; len: 16; v_gene: TRBV5-1; abundance: NA; CDR3aa: ASSLKAGAGTSTDTQY
j_gene: TRBJ2-7; len: 14; v_gene: TRBV19; abundance: NA; CDR3aa: ASSIGGRDRPYEQY
j_gene: TRBJ2-2; len: 11; v_gene: TRBV11-3; abundance: few; CDR3aa: ASSLVRAGELF
j_gene: TRBJ1-1; len: 12; v_gene: TRBV27; abundance: NA; CDR3aa: ASSLSDSNTEAF
j_gene: TRBJ2-1; len: 13; v_gene: TRBV10-3; abundance: NA; CDR3aa: AISESGGSQDEQF
j_gene: TRBJ2-7; len: 14; v_gene: TRBV11-2; abundance: NA; CDR3aa: ASSSAGTSGTYEQY
j_gene: TRBJ2-3; len: 12; v_gene: TRBV4-1; abundance: NA; CDR3aa: ASSQKGSTDTQY
j_gene: TRBJ2-2; len: 13; v_gene: TRBV5-1; abundance: NA; CDR3aa: ASSLDWTATGELF
j_gene: TRBJ2-5; len: 13; v_gene: TRBV7-2; abundance: NA; CDR3aa: ASSRQAGGPETQY
j_gene: TRBJ2-6; len: 12; v_gene: TRBV7-9; abundance: NA; CDR3aa: ASRGDSGANVLT
j_gene: TRBJ2-1; len: 11; v_gene: TRBV6-5; abundance: NA; CDR3aa: ASSSLAYNEQF
j_gene: TRBJ1-1; len: 14; v_gene: TRBV30; abundance: NA; CDR3aa: AWRSNLGRRDTEAF
j_gene: TRBJ2-7; len: 12; v_gene: TRBV19; abundance: NA; CDR3aa: ASSIDFLVYEQY
j_gene: TRBJ1-3; len: 13; v_gene: TRBV27; abundance: NA; CDR3aa: ASSLWDSSGNTIY
j_gene: TRBJ2-7; len: 13; v_gene: TRBV28; abundance: NA; CDR3aa: ASSFRTDKTYEQY
j_gene: TRBJ2-2; len: 14; v_gene: TRBV7-2; abundance: NA; CDR3aa: ASSRISGTNTGELF